This T cell receptor beta chain was obtained from a study of T cell responses to AZD1222 COVID-19 vaccine. Study results and caveats: Just a handful of AZD1222 recipients were seropositive at baseline.

Trimming removed 1 base from V and 3 bases from J, with 6 bases in between. The CDR3 is 13 amino acids. Germline lookup yields CDR1 MNHNS and CDR2 SASEGT. TCRdb keeps only in-frame clones here, not all; method: immunoSEQ multiplex PCR. The sample has 160,000 or so clones, just over 90% seen once. On this clone itself: Antigen unknown. Other DNA sequences within the sample encode an identical CDR3.

The chain links TRBV6-1 to TRBJ1-2; D possibly corresponds to TRBD1 (5 bases). The TCR originated in an adult in good health. Sample: peripheral blood, taken on day 0 of AZD1222 vaccination. CDR3 region: CASSEGGYYGYTF. The DNA for the CDR3 is TGTGCCAGCAGTGAAGGGGGGTACTATGGCTACACCTTC.